The TCR beta chain under discussion was sequenced for a study of T cell changes during pregnancy in multiple sclerosis. The J segment lost 0 bases and the V segment lost 6 bases, leaving 7 bases of the junction unmatched. The germline gives CDR1 MDHEN, CDR2 SYDVKM. The CDR3 sequence is 15 residues long. Clones were read by immunoSEQ multiplex PCR, and TCRdb kept only the in-frame ones, dropping some. The sample has tens of thousands of clones; roughly 91% are singletons. This specimen was peripheral blood, taken in the third trimester of pregnancy. The TCR was taken from a female donor in good health, enrolled as a control in a pregnancy study. The J gene is TRBJ1-2, the V gene TRBV28, with 7 bases identical to TRBD1. The CDR3 DNA is TGTGCCAGCAGACCGACAGGGTCCGCTAACTATGGCTACACCTTC. Encoded protein: CASRPTGSANYGYTF.